The 8 T cell receptor beta chains in this list originate from one sample, sequenced in a study of beta chain features in type 1 diabetes. Notes on the study in general: Among all four CD4+ subsets, Type 1 diabetes patients had TCRB CDR3s that were moderately but significantly shorter.

No antigen is known for these receptors. Expressed TCRB transcripts were sequenced because the entire RNA isolate underwent reverse transcription. Data came from immunoSEQ multiplex PCR; TCRdb stores just in-frame clones and leaves some out. The top ten hold about 0.02% of the sample, which has roughly 700,000 clones, around an eighth seen once. Input material: naive CD4+ T cells from blood. Receptor source: a man aged 18 to 29 with type 1 diabetes.

This clone showed up just a few times. The V gene is TRBV28, the J gene TRBJ2-3; D assignment may be TRBD1 or TRBD2 (5 bases each). From germline, CDR1 is MDHEN and CDR2 SYDVKM. The CDR3 consists of 13 residues. Trimming left V 7 bases short and J 7 bases short, with 15 bases between. The DNA for the CDR3 is TGTGCCAGCATCCTAGCTGGGGCCCATACGCAGTATTTT. The encoded protein is CASILAGAHTQYF. Using reference TRBV28 and TRBJ2-3 for the parts outside the CDR3, the full variable domain is DVKVTQSSRYLVKRTGEKVFLECVQDMDHENMFWYRQDPGLGLRLIYFSYDVKMKEKGDIPEGYSVSREKKERFSLILESASTNQTSMYLCASILAGAHTQYFGPGTRLTVL.

This clone showed up just a few times. The V call is TRBV28, the J call TRBJ2-7; D unclear. Germline assignment: CDR1 MDHEN and CDR2 SYDVKM. The ends were cut back, 9 bases at V and 2 bases at J, with 14 bases in the middle. The CDR3 runs to 13 residues. CDR3 amino acids: CASMTGAPYEQYF. The CDR3 region has the DNA TGTGCCAGTATGACGGGTGCTCCCTACGAGCAGTACTTC.

This clone appeared a few times. The rearrangement links TRBV9 to TRBJ1-1, with a tentative D call TRBD1 (6 bases). The CDR3 is 15 amino acids. The V end lost 0 bases, the J end lost 1 base, and 10 bases lay between the germline ends. The germline V gene has CDR1 SGDLS and CDR2 YYNGEE. This CDR3 reads CASSVVNRENTEAFF. The DNA for the CDR3 is TGTGCCAGCAGCGTAGTGAACAGGGAGAACACTGAAGCTTTCTTT.

The rearrangement joins TRBV18 to TRBJ1-5, with 7 bases fitting TRBD1. Germline V gene data show CDR1 as KGHSH and CDR2 as LQKENI. After removal of 9 bases from V and 0 bases from J, the junction contained 11 bases not matched to a gene. The CDR3 totals 16 residues. The CDR3 protein is CASSAGTVYSNQPQHF. The DNA of the CDR3 is TGTGCCAGTTCCGCTGGGACAGTCTATAGCAATCAGCCCCAGCATTTT.

V and J are TRBV11-2 and TRBJ1-5; no clear D. Germline CDR1 reads SGHAT; CDR2 reads FQNNGV. Trimming took 1 base from V and 5 from J, leaving 9 bases between them. This CDR3 region has 14 residues. CDR3 protein: CASSLVAEDQPQHF. The CDR3 nucleotides read TGTGCCAGCAGCTTAGTGGCTGAAGATCAGCCCCAGCATTTT.

The CDR3 bases are TGTGCCAGCTCACCTGGGACAAACCACTACGAGCAGTACTTC. Residues: CASSPGTNHYEQYF. The chain is built from TRBV18 and TRBJ2-7; possibly TRBD1 for D (6 bases). The CDR3 covers 14 residues. The germline V gene has CDR1 KGHSH and CDR2 LQKENI. Trimming took off 3 bases at V and 3 bases at J, with 12 bases between the two ends.

This clone occurred a few times. The chain employs TRBV28 and TRBJ2-7; D perhaps matches TRBD1 (5 bases). V lost 5 bases and J lost 0, with 5 bases in between. The CDR3 consists of 12 residues. The V gene's germline CDR1 is MDHEN and CDR2 SYDVKM. CDR3 nucleotide sequence: TGTGCCAGCAGTCAGGGCTCCTACGAGCAGTACTTC. The encoded protein is CASSQGSYEQYF. Combining the CDR3 with reference TRBV28 and TRBJ2-7 gives the whole variable domain DVKVTQSSRYLVKRTGEKVFLECVQDMDHENMFWYRQDPGLGLRLIYFSYDVKMKEKGDIPEGYSVSREKKERFSLILESASTNQTSMYLCASSQGSYEQYFGPGTRLTVT.

V is TRBV20-1 and J is TRBJ1-4; D is unclear. Per germline, CDR1 DFQATT and CDR2 SNEGSKA (reference sequence). The CDR3 contains 11 residues. V lost 5 bases and J lost 7, with 8 bases in between. CDR3 sequence: CSALELEKLFF. CDR3 in DNA: TGCAGTGCTCTGGAGCTTGAAAAACTGTTTTTT.